The T cell receptor (beta chain) described here comes from a study of blood T cells in healthy people across ages. Regarding the study as a whole: Donor CMV infection status was unknown, possibly confounding age-related changes in expanded clonotypes. Age advanced and TCR beta diversity per million T cells fell, roughly linearly.

On this clonotype: As yet, its antigen is unknown.

Peripheral blood was drawn, roughly 10 milliliters per donor. Each sample had at least 6.5 million PBMCs isolated. Combining a sample-barcoded 5' primer with a J-beta primer mix, a second PCR ran for roughly 7 to 12 cycles. One entry per CDR3 protein results from TCRdb running MiXCR on the 5' RACE reads. The profile shows 550,000 to 600,000 distinct CDR3 sequences, 40% to 50% of them singletons. The CDR3 consists of 15 residues. Sample: blood. This sequence was found in a man at least 80 years old in good health. The genes are TRBV12-3 or TRBV12-4 and TRBJ2-5; 14 bases agree with TRBD2. The J call may be wrong; the DNA end is better matched by TRBJ2-7. As DNA, the CDR3 is TGTGCCAGCACCCTAGGACTAGCGGGAGGTGGCGAGCAGTACTTC. Translated: CASTLGLAGGGEQYF.